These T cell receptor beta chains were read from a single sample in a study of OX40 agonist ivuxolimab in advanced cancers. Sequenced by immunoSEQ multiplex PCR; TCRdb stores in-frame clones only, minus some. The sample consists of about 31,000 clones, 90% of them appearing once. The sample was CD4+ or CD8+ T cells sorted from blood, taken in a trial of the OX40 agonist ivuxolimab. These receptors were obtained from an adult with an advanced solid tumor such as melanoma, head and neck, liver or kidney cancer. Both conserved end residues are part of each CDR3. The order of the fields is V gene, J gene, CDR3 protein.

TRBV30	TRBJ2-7	CAWSVETSGRPEQYF
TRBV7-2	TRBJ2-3	CASRGDRRTDTQYF
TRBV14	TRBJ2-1	CASSQGVSSYNEQFF
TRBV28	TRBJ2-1	CASSLVAGAYNEQFF
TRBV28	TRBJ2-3	CASGIPRGVTQYF
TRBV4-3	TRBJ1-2	CASSQEGLHHGYTF
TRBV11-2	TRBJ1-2	CASSDHRRIYGYTF
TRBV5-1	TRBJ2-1	CASSFPIGTSNAYNEQFF
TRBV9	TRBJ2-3	CASSVEGVTDTQYF
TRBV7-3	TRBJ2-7	CASSLMGQGVEEQYF
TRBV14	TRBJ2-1	CASSQLGGRGFDEQFF
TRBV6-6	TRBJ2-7	CASSYGLAVYEQYF
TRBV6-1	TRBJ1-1	CAPRGHEAFF
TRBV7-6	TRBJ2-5	CASSSGIQETQYF
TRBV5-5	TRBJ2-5	CASSLSSLNGETQYF
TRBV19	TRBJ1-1	CASSIVGGSTSEAFF
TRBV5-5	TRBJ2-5	CASGAPGVGETQYF
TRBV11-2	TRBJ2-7	CASSAGQGASEQYF
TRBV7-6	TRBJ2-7	CASSLEVLGGLAGDEQYF
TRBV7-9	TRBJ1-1	CASSPVDRGVTEAFF
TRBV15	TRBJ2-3	CATSSRTEATQYF
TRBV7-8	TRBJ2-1	CASSLFSGNEQFF
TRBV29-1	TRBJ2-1	CSVSPNRDEQFF
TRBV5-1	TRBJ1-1	CASSLEPSSTEAFF
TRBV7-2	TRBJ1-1	CASSFPRGNTEAFF
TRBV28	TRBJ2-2	CASSLVDWASPGELFF
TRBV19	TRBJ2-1	CASSIGDNEQFF
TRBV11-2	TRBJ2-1	CASTPAGGYNEQFF
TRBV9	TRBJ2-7	CASSEGLPPYEQYF
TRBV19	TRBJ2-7	CASSSGLRGTYEQYF
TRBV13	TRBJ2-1	CASFLQGAFYNEQFF
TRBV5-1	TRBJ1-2	CASSPDRDGYTF
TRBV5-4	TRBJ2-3	CASRGTKSSTDTQYF
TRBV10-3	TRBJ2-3	CAISSGGFSTDTQYF
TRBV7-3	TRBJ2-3	CASSSLTRGRGTDTQYF
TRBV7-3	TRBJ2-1	CASSLSGSKGRAYNEQFF
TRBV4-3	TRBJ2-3	CASSQGTGVTDTQYF
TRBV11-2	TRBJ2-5	CASSWTSRQETQYF
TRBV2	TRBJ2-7	CASIPGQFDYEQYF
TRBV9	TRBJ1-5	CASSGGQGAGQPQHF
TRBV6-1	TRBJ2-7	CASSEGQAYEQYF